This T cell receptor beta chain emerged from a study of blood T cell repertoires in COVID-19. Study context: Whether acute or convalescent, the COVID-19 samples came from the United States, Italy and Spain.

With 0 bases removed from V and 13 bases from J, the gap between germline ends came to 21 bases. The CDR3 is 15 residues long. Germline values: CDR1 LGHDT, CDR2 YNNKEL (reference sequence). Per the original methods: Estimation of nucleated cell counts was performed using reference gene primer amplification. The table came from immunoSEQ multiplex PCR; TCRdb's copy has only in-frame clones and leaves some out. D and trimming were read from the DNA, whereas the V and J calls and clone size are those reported in that table. The table has some 220,000 clones, about 85% seen once. Source material: peripheral blood. The origin of this receptor is a woman in her fifties or sixties who had recovered from COVID-19. The chain joins TRBV3-1 (or the pseudogene TRBV3-2) to TRBJ1-2; tentatively, D is TRBD1 (5 bases). The CDR3 protein is CASSQDTIGLRVCTF. CDR3 in DNA: TGTGCCAGCAGCCAAGACACGATAGGGCTCAGGGTATGCACCTTC.